This T cell receptor (beta chain) was recovered during a study of blood T cell repertoires in COVID-19. Study-level background: Acute and convalescent COVID-19 specimens originated in the United States, Italy and Spain. PBMCs, B-cell-depleted T cells, or T cells provided the cDNA or gDNA that made up the material.

Original data processing: Reference gene primer amplification gave estimated nucleated cell counts. Measured with immunoSEQ multiplex PCR; TCRdb has only the in-frame clones, and not every one. The V and J calls and clone size are taken from that table; D and trimming were inferred from the DNA. The sample lists around 78,000 clones, more than 80% occurring once. Germline loops: CDR1 SQVTM, CDR2 ANQGSEA. The germline V and J ends were trimmed by 7 bases and 0 bases, with 15 bases remaining between them. CDR3 length: 14 residues. The chain recombines TRBV29-1 with TRBJ1-2; D gene unclear. The receptor comes from a man in his fifties or sixties with active or convalescent COVID-19. Sequences were obtained from peripheral blood. CDR3 nucleotide sequence: TGCAGCGCCTCTGGCTTTCCTCCTAACTATGGCTACACCTTC. Translating gives CSASGFPPNYGYTF.